This T cell receptor beta chain was recorded in a study of cytomegalovirus exposure and HLA in healthy donors. Study findings and constraints: According to an earlier analysis, most TCR beta V segments yielded productive rearrangements about 87% or about 30% of the time. V- and J-gene trimming in TCR beta was tied to a missense DCLRE1C variant by an analysis performed later.

Researchers ran the PCR with 60 Vbeta and 13 Jbeta primers. Assay used: immunoSEQ multiplex PCR; TCRdb lists only in-frame clones, some missing. The sample shows around 190,000 clones, around 79% of them seen only once. V was clipped by 6 bases and J by 1 base, with 16 bases between them. CDR3 length equals 15 residues. CDR1 is MNHEY, CDR2 SVGAGI, per germline. This clone has more than one count but fewer than ten. Its specificity is not known. The source material was PBMCs. This rearrangement joins TRBV6-5 to TRBJ2-7; TRBD1 is a possible D gene (6 bases). The receptor comes from a woman in her fifties or sixties in good health and CMV-seronegative. The CDR3 DNA is TGTGCCAGCAGGCGGACCTCAAGGGGGTCCTACGAGCAGTACTTC. Its protein is CASRRTSRGSYEQYF.